This T cell receptor (beta chain) was identified during a study of blood T cell repertoires in COVID-19. Sequenced by immunoSEQ multiplex PCR; TCRdb stores in-frame clones only, minus some. The sample lists around 320,000 clones, 87% occurring once. CDR1 and CDR2 from the germline V gene are SGHTA and FQGTGA. The V and J ends lost 2 bases and 5 bases respectively, with 12 bases between them. The length of the CDR3 is 14 residues. The sequence derives from a man aged 18 to 30 with active or convalescent COVID-19. Sequencing used peripheral blood. V is TRBV7-3 and J is TRBJ2-5, with D perhaps matching TRBD2 (5 bases). The CDR3 DNA reads as TGTGCCAGCAGCTTAGCGCCTAGCAGCGAGACCCAGTACTTC. It codes for CASSLAPSSETQYF.